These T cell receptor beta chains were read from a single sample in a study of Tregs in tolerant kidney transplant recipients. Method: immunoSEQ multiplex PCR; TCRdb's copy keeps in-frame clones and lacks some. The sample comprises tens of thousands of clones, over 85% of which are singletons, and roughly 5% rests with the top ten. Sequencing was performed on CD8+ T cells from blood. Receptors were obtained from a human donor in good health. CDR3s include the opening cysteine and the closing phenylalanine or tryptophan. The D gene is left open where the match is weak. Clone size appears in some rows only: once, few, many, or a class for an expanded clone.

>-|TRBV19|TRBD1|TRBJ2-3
CASSMWDRGSRTDTQYF
TGTGCCAGTAGTATGTGGGACAGGGGATCTCGCACAGATACGCAGTATTTT
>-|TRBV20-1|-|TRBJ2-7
CSAPRSYEQYF
TGCAGTGCTCCGCGCTCCTACGAGCAGTACTTC
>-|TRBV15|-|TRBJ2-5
CATSRDGVQETQYF
TGTGCCACCAGCAGGGATGGAGTACAAGAGACCCAGTACTTC
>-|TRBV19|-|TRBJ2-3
CASSILGGDTDTQYF
TGTGCCAGTAGTATTCTCGGGGGAGACACAGATACGCAGTATTTT
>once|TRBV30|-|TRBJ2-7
CAWRRSTGTYEQYF
TGTGCCTGGCGTCGGAGCACAGGGACCTACGAGCAGTACTTC
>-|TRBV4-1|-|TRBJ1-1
CASSLQGLNTEAFF
TGCGCCAGCAGCCTACAGGGATTGAACACTGAAGCTTTCTTT
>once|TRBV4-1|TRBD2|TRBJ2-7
CASSQESSGTSYEQYF
TGCGCCAGCAGCCAAGAGTCTAGCGGGACCTCCTACGAGCAGTACTTC
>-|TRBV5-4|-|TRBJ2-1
CASSRSGSRDEQFF
TGTGCCAGCAGCCGTTCGGGTTCCCGCGATGAGCAGTTCTTC
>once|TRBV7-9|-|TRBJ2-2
CASSFSEASTGELFF
TGTGCCAGCAGCTTTTCGGAGGCGAGTACCGGGGAGCTGTTTTTT
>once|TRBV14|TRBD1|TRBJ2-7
CASSQSLGQGISYEQYF
TGTGCCAGCAGCCAGTCCCTCGGACAGGGGATCTCCTACGAGCAGTACTTC
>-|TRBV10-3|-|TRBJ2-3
CAISGEVGRPPDTQYF
TGTGCCATCAGCGGGGAGGTGGGTAGGCCCCCAGATACGCAGTATTTT
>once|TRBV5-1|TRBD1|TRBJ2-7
CASSVDRGTYEQYF
TGCGCCAGCAGCGTGGACAGGGGAACCTACGAGCAGTACTTC
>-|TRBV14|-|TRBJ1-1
CASSQYDGYTEAFF
TGTGCCAGCAGCCAATACGACGGCTACACTGAAGCTTTCTTT
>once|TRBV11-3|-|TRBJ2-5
CASSLAPLIAQETQYF
TGTGCCAGCAGCTTAGCGCCCCTTATCGCTCAAGAGACCCAGTACTTC
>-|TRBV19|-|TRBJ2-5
CASSVTGRRETQYF
TGTGCCAGTAGTGTCACAGGGCGGAGGGAGACCCAGTACTTC
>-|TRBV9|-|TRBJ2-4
CASSVGPILTNIQYF
TGTGCCAGCAGCGTAGGGCCCATCCTAACGAACATTCAGTACTTC
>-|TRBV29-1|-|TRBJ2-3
CSQSGGPADTQYF
TGCAGCCAATCAGGGGGGCCAGCAGATACGCAGTATTTT
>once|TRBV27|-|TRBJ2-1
CASSAGGGNEQFF
TGTGCCAGCAGCGCTGGAGGAGGCAATGAGCAGTTCTTC
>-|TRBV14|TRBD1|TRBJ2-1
CASSQGQGPYNEQFF
TGTGCCAGCAGCCAAGGACAGGGGCCGTACAATGAGCAGTTCTTC
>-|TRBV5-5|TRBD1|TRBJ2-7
CASSQVSTGAYEQYF
TGTGCCAGCAGCCAAGTCTCGACAGGGGCCTACGAGCAGTACTTC
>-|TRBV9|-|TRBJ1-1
CASRIVNTEAFF
TGTGCCAGCCGGATCGTGAACACTGAAGCTTTCTTT
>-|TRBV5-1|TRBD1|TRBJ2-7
CASSSRGQGPYEQYF
TGCGCCAGCAGCTCCAGGGGACAGGGACCCTACGAGCAGTACTTC
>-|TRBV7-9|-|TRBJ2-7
CASRIASDYEQYF
TGTGCCAGCAGAATTGCTAGCGACTACGAGCAGTACTTC
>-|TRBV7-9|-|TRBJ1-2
CASSGTRGREDGYTF
TGTGCCAGCAGCGGGACCCGGGGCAGGGAAGACGGCTACACCTTC
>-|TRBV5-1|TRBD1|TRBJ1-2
CASSVPGTGLGYTF
TGCGCCAGCAGCGTACCCGGGACAGGGCTAGGCTACACCTTC
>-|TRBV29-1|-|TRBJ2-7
CSVEVGPGPYEQYF
TGCAGCGTTGAAGTGGGACCGGGCCCCTACGAGCAGTACTTC
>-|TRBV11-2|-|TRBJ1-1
CASSPVPGRPFF
TGTGCCAGCAGCCCGGTGCCCGGGAGACCTTTCTTT
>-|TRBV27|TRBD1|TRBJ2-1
CASSSRGRGYEQFF
TGTGCCAGCAGTAGTAGGGGGCGCGGCTATGAGCAGTTCTTC